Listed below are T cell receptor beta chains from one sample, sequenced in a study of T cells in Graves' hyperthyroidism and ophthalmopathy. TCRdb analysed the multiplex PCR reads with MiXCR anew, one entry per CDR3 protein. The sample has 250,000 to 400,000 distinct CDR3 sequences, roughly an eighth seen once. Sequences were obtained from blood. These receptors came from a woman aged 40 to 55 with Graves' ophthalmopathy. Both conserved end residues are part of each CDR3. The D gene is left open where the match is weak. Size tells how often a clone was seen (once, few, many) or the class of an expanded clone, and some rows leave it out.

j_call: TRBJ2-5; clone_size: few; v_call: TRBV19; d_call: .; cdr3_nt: TGTGCCAGTAGTCCCCTCGGAGGGGTCTACCAAGAGACCCAGTACTTC; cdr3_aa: CASSPLGGVYQETQYF
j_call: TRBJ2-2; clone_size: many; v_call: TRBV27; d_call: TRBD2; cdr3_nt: TGTGCCAGCAGTTTAACCCCTACGAGCGGGAGGGCCCCCGGGGAGCTGTTTTTT; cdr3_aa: CASSLTPTSGRAPGELFF
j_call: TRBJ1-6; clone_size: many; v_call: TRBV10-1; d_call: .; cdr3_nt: TGCGCCAGGACCCTGTCGGGACGGAATAGCTCCTATAATTCACCCCTCCACTTT; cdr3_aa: CARTLSGRNSSYNSPLHF
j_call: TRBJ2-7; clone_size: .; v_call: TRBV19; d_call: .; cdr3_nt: TGTGCCAGTAGTATCAGCGAGGTCGGCTACGAGCAGTACTTC; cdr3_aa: CASSISEVGYEQYF
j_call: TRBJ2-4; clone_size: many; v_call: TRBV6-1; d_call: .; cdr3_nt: TGTGCCAGCACCCCAGGTCACCTGGCAGCCTTCTCCAAAAACATTCAGTACTTC; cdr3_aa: CASTPGHLAAFSKNIQYF
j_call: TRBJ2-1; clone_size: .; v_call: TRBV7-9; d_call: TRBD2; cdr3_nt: TGTGCCAGCAGCTTATTTACTAGCGGGATTGGTGAGCAGTTCTTC; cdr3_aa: CASSLFTSGIGEQFF
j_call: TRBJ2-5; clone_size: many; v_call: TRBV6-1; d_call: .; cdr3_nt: TGTGCCAGCAGTGAATATATTACGGGAGTGGAAGAGACCCAGTACTTC; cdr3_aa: CASSEYITGVEETQYF
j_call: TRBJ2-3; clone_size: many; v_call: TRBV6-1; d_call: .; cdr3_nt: TGTGCCAGCAGTGAAGCGAGACTAAGAGGAGAGGCAGATACGCAGTATTTT; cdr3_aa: CASSEARLRGEADTQYF
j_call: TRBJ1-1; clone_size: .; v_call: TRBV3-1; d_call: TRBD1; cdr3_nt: TGTGCCAGCAGCCAAGCGCCACAGGGGGGGAACACTGAAGCTTTCTTT; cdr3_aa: CASSQAPQGGNTEAFF
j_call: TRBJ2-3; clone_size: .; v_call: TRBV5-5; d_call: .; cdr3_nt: TGTGCCAGCAGCCCGGGACGGGCAGGGCGCACAGATACGCAGTATTTT; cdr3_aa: CASSPGRAGRTDTQYF
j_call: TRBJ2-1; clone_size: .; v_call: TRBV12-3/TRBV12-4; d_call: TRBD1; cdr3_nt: TGTGCCAGCAGCTGGTCGGGACAGGGGGCGAATGAGCAGTTCTTC; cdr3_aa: CASSWSGQGANEQFF
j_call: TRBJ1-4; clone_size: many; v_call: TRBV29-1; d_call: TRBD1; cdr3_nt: TGCAGCGTTACCGACAGGGTTAATGAAAAACTGTTTTTT; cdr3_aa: CSVTDRVNEKLFF
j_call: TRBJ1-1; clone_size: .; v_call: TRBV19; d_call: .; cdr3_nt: TGTGCCAGTAGTCCCATGGTCCCTGAAGCTTTCTTT; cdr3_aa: CASSPMVPEAFF
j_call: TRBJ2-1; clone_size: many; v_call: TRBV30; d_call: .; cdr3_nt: TGTGCCTGGAGTGGGGCTGCTTGGAGTGAGCAGTTCTTC; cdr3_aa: CAWSGAAWSEQFF
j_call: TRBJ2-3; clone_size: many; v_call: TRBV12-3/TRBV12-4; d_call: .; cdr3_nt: TGTGCCAGCAGTCCCCCCGGGACACTAACAGATACGCAGTATTTT; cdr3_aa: CASSPPGTLTDTQYF
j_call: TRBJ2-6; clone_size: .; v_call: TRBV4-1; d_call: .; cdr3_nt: TGCGCCAGCAGCCATATGCGAGGGGTGATCTCTGGGGCCAACGTCCTGACTTTC; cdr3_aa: CASSHMRGVISGANVLTF
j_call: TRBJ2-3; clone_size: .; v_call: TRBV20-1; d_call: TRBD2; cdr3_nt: TGCAGTGCTTCCGGGACTAGCGCAGGCACAGATACGCAGTATTTT; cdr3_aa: CSASGTSAGTDTQYF
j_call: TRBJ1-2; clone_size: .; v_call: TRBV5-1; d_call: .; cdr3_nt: TGCGCCAGCAGCTTGGGACTGCTTTATGGCTACACCTTC; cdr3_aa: CASSLGLLYGYTF
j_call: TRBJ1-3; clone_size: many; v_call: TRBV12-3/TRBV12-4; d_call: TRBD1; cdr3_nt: TGTGCCAGCAGTTTAGGGGGACAGGGTACAGGAAACACCATATATTTT; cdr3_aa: CASSLGGQGTGNTIYF
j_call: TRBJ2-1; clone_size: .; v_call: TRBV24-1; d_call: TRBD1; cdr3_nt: TGTGCCACCAGTGTGGGGACAGGGGTGCGTCATGAGCAGTTCTTC; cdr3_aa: CATSVGTGVRHEQFF
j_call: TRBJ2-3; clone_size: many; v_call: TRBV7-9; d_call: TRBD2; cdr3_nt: TGTGCCAGCAGCTCCGGGACTAGCGGGGGAGTAACAGATACGCAGTATTTT; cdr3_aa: CASSSGTSGGVTDTQYF
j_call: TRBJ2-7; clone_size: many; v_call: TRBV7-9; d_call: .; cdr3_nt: TGTGCCAGCAGCTTAGCGAGGAGCCCTTACTACGAGCAGTACTTC; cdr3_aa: CASSLARSPYYEQYF
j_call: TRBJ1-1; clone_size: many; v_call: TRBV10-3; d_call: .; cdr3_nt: TGTGCCATCAGTGAGAAAGGTTCGACTGAAGCTTTCTTT; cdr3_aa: CAISEKGSTEAFF
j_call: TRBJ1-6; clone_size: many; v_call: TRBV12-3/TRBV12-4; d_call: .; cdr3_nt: TGTGCCAGCAGTTTAGCGACCCAGGGGAGTTCACCCCTCCACTTT; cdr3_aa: CASSLATQGSSPLHF
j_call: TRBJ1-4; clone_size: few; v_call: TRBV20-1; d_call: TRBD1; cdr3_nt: TGCAGTGCTAAAATCAGGGGGCGCTGGGAAAAACTGTTTTTT; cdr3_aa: CSAKIRGRWEKLFF
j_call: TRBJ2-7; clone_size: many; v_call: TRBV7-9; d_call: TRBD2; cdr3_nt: TGTGCCAGCAGCCCGGGGTCACTAGCGAACTACGAGCAGTACTTC; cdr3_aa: CASSPGSLANYEQYF
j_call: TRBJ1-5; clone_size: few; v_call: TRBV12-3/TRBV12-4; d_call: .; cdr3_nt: TGTGCCAGCGGGACGGATTTTAAGCCCCAGCATTTT; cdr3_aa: CASGTDFKPQHF
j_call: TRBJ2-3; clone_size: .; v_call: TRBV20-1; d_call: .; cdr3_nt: TGCAGTGCTTCTATCCGGGACCCGGCCGCAGATACGCAGTATTTT; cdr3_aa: CSASIRDPAADTQYF
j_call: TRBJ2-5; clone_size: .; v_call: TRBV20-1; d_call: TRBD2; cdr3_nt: TGCAGTGCTCCCGGGACTAGCGGGCTACCCCAAGAGACCCAGTACTTC; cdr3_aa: CSAPGTSGLPQETQYF
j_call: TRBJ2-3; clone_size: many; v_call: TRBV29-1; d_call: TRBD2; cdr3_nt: TGCAGCGTTGGGCGGGAGGGACGCACAGATACGCAGTATTTT; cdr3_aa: CSVGREGRTDTQYF
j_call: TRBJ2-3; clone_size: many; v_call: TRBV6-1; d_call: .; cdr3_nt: TGTGCCAGCAGTGAACGTCCCACAGATACGCAGTATTTT; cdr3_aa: CASSERPTDTQYF
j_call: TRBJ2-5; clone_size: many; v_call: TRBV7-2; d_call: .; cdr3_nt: TGTGCCAGCAGCGCCGACCAGGGGACCCAGTACTTC; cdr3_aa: CASSADQGTQYF
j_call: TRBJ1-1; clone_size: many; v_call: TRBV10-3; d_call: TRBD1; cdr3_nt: TGTGCCATCAGTGATTCGGCCGGGACAGGAGACGGGAAAGCTTTCTTT; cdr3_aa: CAISDSAGTGDGKAFF
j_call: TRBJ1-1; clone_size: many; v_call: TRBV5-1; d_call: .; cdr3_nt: TGCGCCAGCAGCTTGCGGCCCCGTAGGGAAGCTTTCTTT; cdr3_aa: CASSLRPRREAFF
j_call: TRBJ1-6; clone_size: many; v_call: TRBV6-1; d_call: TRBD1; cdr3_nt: TGTGCCAGCAGTCGACACAAAACCACCCGGGACAGTGAGTCACCCCTCCACTTT; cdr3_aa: CASSRHKTTRDSESPLHF
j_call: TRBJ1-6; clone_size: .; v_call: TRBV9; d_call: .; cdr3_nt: TGTGCCAGCAGCCGAGACAGCAGTAATTCACCCCTCCACTTT; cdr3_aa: CASSRDSSNSPLHF
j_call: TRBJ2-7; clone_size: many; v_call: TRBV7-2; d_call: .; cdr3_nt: TGTGCCAGCAGCTTTCCCCGCTACGAGCAGTACTTC; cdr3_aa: CASSFPRYEQYF
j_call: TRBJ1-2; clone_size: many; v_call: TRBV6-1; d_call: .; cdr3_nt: TGTGCCAGCAGCAGAAATGACAGAGACTATGGCTACACCTTC; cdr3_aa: CASSRNDRDYGYTF
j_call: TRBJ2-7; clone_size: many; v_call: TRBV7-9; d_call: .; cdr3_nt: TGTGCCAGCAGCCGGGGTCTTTCCTACGAGCAGTACTTC; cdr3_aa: CASSRGLSYEQYF
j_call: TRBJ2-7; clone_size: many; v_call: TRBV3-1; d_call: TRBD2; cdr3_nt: TGTGCCAGCAGCCAAACAGTAGCGGGTTCTCCCTACGAGCAGTACTTC; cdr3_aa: CASSQTVAGSPYEQYF
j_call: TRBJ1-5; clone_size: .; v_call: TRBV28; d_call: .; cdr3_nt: TGTGCCAGCAGTTTAATGTATCTACGGGATCAGCCCCAGCATTTT; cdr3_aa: CASSLMYLRDQPQHF
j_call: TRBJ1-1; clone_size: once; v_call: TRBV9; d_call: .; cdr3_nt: TGTGCCAGCAGCTCCTACTATAACACTGAAGCTTTCTTT; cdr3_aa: CASSSYYNTEAFF
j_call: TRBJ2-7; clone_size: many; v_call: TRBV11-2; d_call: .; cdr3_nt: TGTGCCAGCAGCTGGGGGCAGGGCCTTTCCTACGAGCAGTACTTC; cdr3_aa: CASSWGQGLSYEQYF
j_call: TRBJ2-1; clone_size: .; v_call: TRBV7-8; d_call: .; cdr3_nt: TGTGCCAGCAGCCTAAATATGGGTACGGGCAATGAGCAGTTCTTC; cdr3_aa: CASSLNMGTGNEQFF
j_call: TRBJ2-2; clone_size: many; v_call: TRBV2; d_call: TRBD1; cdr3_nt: TGTGCCATCAAAACAGGGGGCGCGAACACCGGGGAGCTGTTTTTT; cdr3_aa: CAIKTGGANTGELFF
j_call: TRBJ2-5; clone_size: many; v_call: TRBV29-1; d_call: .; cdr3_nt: TGCAGCGTTGAATCTACAACAGCCCAAGAGACCCAGTACTTC; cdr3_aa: CSVESTTAQETQYF
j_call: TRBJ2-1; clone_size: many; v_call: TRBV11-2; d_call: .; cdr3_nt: TGTGCCAGCATCAAGCACAATGAGCAGTTCTTC; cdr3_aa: CASIKHNEQFF
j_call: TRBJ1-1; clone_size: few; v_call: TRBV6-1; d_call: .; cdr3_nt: TGTGCCAGCAGCTCCGGACACGCTGAAGCTTTCTTT; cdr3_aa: CASSSGHAEAFF
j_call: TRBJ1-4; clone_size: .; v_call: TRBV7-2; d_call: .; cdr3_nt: TGTGCCAGCAGAGCTTACTCTGGGGTTCATGAAAAACTGTTTTTT; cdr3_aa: CASRAYSGVHEKLFF
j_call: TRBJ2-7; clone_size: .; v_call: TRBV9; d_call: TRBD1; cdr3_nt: TGTGCCAGCAGCCCTCAAGCCGGGACAGGGGTAAGGTACGAGCAGTACTTC; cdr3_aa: CASSPQAGTGVRYEQYF
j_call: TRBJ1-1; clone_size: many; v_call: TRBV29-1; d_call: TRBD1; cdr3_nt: TGCAGCGTCGCCGGGACAGGGGGAACTGAAGCTTTCTTT; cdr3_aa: CSVAGTGGTEAFF
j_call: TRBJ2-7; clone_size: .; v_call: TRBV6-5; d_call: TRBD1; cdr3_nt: TGTGCCAGCAGTTCGTATCGGGACAGGGGCCACGAGCAGTACTTC; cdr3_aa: CASSSYRDRGHEQYF
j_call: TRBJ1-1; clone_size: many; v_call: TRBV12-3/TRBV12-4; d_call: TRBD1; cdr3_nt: TGTGCCAGCACCCCCGGGACAGGGGGTACGAACACTGAAGCTTTCTTT; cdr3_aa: CASTPGTGGTNTEAFF
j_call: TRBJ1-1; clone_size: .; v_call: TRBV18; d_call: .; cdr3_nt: TGTGCCAGCTCGCGAGACAGGAGGTTCTTCGAAGCTTTCTTT; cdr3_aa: CASSRDRRFFEAFF